This T cell receptor beta chain was retrieved from a study of a mutant IDH1 vaccine in newly diagnosed glioma. Study-wide context: Sex among treated patients split about 60% male, approximately 40% female; mean age was around 40 years. Earlier care involved radiotherapy, temozolomide, or both, and the majority received both.

V gave up 4 bases and J gave up 1 base; unmatched junction bases: 1. The germline gives CDR1 SGDLS, CDR2 YYNGEE. The CDR3 is made up of 14 amino acids. In regard to this clone: Its antigen is as yet unknown.

Broader study findings: It was roughly 93% of patients that developed vaccine-induced immune responses.

The method was immunoSEQ multiplex PCR; TCRdb's version includes in-frame clones alone and lacks a portion of them. The repertoire holds 50,000 to 70,000 clones, 84% seen once, with about 4.2% in the top ten. The time point denotes: week 35, safety follow-up. Alongside topical imiquimod, each dose of vaccine comprised 300 ug of mutant IDH1 20-mer peptide. The astrocytomas were IDH1-mutant, ATRX-negative, and WHO grade 3 or 4. Specimen: PBMCs, collected from a glioma patient whose treatment included an IDH1 peptide vaccine. The clonotype originates from a man between 25 and 39 years old with glioma. This sequence joins TRBV9 and TRBJ1-5; 8 nucleotides line up with TRBD1. This CDR3 reads CASSRDRSNQPQHF. DNA for the CDR3: TGTGCCAGCAGCCGGGACAGGAGCAATCAGCCCCAGCATTTT.